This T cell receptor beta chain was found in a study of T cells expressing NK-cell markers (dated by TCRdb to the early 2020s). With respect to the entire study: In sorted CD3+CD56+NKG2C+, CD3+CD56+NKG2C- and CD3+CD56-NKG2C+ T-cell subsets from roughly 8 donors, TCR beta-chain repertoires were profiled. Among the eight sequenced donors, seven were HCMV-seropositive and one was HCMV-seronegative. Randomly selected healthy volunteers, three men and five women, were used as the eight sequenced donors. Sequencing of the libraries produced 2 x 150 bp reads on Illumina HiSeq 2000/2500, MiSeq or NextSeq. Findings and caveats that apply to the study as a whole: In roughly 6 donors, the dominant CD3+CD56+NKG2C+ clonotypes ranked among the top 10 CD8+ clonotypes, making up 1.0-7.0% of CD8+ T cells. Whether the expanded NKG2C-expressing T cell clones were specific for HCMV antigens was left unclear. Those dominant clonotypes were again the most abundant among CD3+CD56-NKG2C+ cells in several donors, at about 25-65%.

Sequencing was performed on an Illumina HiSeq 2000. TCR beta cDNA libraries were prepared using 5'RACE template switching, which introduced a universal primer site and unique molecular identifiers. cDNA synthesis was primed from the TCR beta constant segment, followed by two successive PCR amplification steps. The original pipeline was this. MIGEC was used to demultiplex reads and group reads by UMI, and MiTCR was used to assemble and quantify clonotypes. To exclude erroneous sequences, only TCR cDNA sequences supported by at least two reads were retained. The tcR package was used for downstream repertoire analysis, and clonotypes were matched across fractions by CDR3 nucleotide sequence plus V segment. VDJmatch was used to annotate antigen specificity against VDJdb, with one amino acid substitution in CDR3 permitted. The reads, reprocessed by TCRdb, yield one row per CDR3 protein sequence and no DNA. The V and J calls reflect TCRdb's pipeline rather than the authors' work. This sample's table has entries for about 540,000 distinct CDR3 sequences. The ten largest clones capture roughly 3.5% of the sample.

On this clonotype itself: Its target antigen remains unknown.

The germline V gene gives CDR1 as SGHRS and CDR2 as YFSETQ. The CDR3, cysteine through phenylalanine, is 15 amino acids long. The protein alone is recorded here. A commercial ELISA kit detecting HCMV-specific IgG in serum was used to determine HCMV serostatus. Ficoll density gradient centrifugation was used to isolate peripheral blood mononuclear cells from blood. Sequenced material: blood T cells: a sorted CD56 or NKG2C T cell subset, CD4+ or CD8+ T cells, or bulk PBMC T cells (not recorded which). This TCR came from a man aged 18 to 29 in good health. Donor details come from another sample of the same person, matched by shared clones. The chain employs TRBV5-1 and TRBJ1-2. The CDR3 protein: CASSLIRRADYGYTF.